A selection of T cell receptor beta chains follows, all from one sample in a study of T-cell memory formation after mild COVID-19. From the 5' RACE reads, TCRdb called clonotypes with MiXCR, one entry per CDR3 protein. The sample includes roughly 340,000 distinct CDR3 sequences, more than 15% of them seen just once. The sample taken for sequencing was PBMCs or a T cell subset sorted from them (not recorded which). These receptors came from a man between 18 and 29 years old who had mild COVID-19 (a few samples of this study predate the infection). Cell type and time point are not known. Both conserved end residues are part of each CDR3. Each record gives: clone size, D gene, J gene, V gene, CDR3 DNA, CDR3 protein. The D gene is left open where the match is weak. Some rows mark clone size as missing; the rest say once, few, many or name a class of expanded clone.

clone_size: .
d_call: .
j_call: TRBJ2-2
v_call: TRBV4-3
cdr3_nt: TGCGCCAGCAGCCAAGAATTACTCTCAGCTACCGGGGAGCTGTTTTTT
cdr3_aa: CASSQELLSATGELFF

clone_size: few
d_call: .
j_call: TRBJ1-5
v_call: TRBV5-1
cdr3_nt: TGCGCCAGCAGCTTGGATTGGGACATTAATCAGCCCCAGCATTTT
cdr3_aa: CASSLDWDINQPQHF

clone_size: few
d_call: .
j_call: TRBJ2-3
v_call: TRBV7-7
cdr3_nt: TGTGCCAGCAGCCCCCTGACGGGGGCGGATACGCAGTATTTT
cdr3_aa: CASSPLTGADTQYF

clone_size: few
d_call: .
j_call: TRBJ1-3
v_call: TRBV4-1
cdr3_nt: TGCGCCAGCAGCCAATTCACTTACTCTGGAAACACCATATATTTT
cdr3_aa: CASSQFTYSGNTIYF

clone_size: few
d_call: .
j_call: TRBJ2-7
v_call: TRBV29-1
cdr3_nt: TGCAGCGTTGAGTTCCTGGGCCACTCCTACGAGCAGTACTTC
cdr3_aa: CSVEFLGHSYEQYF

clone_size: few
d_call: .
j_call: TRBJ2-1
v_call: TRBV20-1
cdr3_nt: TGCAGTGCTAGCTCGGGAGACAATGAGCAGTTCTTC
cdr3_aa: CSASSGDNEQFF

clone_size: .
d_call: .
j_call: TRBJ2-6
v_call: TRBV12-3/TRBV12-4
cdr3_nt: TGTGCCAGCAGTTTAAGTAATGGGGCCAACGTCCTGACTTTC
cdr3_aa: CASSLSNGANVLTF

clone_size: .
d_call: .
j_call: TRBJ1-2
v_call: TRBV29-1
cdr3_nt: TGCAGCGTTGAGTGGCAGTATGGCTACACCTTC
cdr3_aa: CSVEWQYGYTF

clone_size: many
d_call: TRBD2
j_call: TRBJ2-3
v_call: TRBV15
cdr3_nt: TGTGCCACCAGCAGGACTAGCGGGGGGGCAGATACGCAGTATTTT
cdr3_aa: CATSRTSGGADTQYF

clone_size: few
d_call: .
j_call: TRBJ2-1
v_call: TRBV29-1
cdr3_nt: TGCAGCGACAACCGGGACGGGCAGTTCTTC
cdr3_aa: CSDNRDGQFF

clone_size: .
d_call: TRBD1
j_call: TRBJ1-1
v_call: TRBV7-6
cdr3_nt: TGTGCCAGCAGCTACAGGGGGGCGGACACTGAAGCTTTCTTT
cdr3_aa: CASSYRGADTEAFF

clone_size: .
d_call: TRBD1
j_call: TRBJ2-3
v_call: TRBV29-1
cdr3_nt: TGCAGCGTTTCCGGGACAGGGAAGGATGAAGATACGCAGTATTTT
cdr3_aa: CSVSGTGKDEDTQYF

clone_size: .
d_call: TRBD1
j_call: TRBJ2-7
v_call: TRBV20-1
cdr3_nt: TGCAGTGCTGCCGACCCGGGACAGGGGTCCTACGAGCAGTACTTC
cdr3_aa: CSAADPGQGSYEQYF

clone_size: .
d_call: .
j_call: TRBJ1-5
v_call: TRBV7-2
cdr3_nt: TGTGCCAGCAGCTTAGCCACGGGGAGCCCGTATAGCAATCAGCCCCAGCATTTT
cdr3_aa: CASSLATGSPYSNQPQHF

clone_size: .
d_call: TRBD1
j_call: TRBJ1-4
v_call: TRBV29-1
cdr3_nt: TGCAGCGTGCAACCCTTGACAGGGGAGGGCACTAATGAAAAACTGTTTTTT
cdr3_aa: CSVQPLTGEGTNEKLFF

clone_size: few
d_call: .
j_call: TRBJ2-2
v_call: TRBV10-1
cdr3_nt: TGCGCCAGCAGTGAATTGGTCTCCGGGGAGCTGTTTTTT
cdr3_aa: CASSELVSGELFF

clone_size: few
d_call: .
j_call: TRBJ1-2
v_call: TRBV4-1
cdr3_nt: TGCGCCAGCTCGGGACCAGGGAGAGGCGGCTACACCTTC
cdr3_aa: CASSGPGRGGYTF

clone_size: few
d_call: .
j_call: TRBJ2-2
v_call: TRBV5-1
cdr3_nt: TGCGCCAGCAGCTTGGCCGACAGCCTTACCGGGGAGCTGTTTTTT
cdr3_aa: CASSLADSLTGELFF